One sample yielded the 27 T cell receptor beta chains listed below, sequenced in a study of molecular identifiers for immune sequencing clone quantification. TCRdb recomputed calls from the PCR reads with MiXCR, one row per CDR3 protein. The repertoire consists of hundreds of thousands of distinct CDR3 sequences, with about 25% occurring once and the leading ten covering roughly 0.83%. Sequencing was performed on naive CD8+ T cells from blood, with Jurkat cell RNA spiked in. This sample's subset: FACS-sorted CD8+CD4-CCR7+CD45RA+ naive T cells. All receptors derive from a human donor in good health. Some libraries in this study had Jurkat cell RNA spiked in.

In the case of this clonotype: A read error is possible here, since a much larger clone lies one base away. This rearrangement joins TRBV5-3 to TRBJ2-3, with 8 positions matching TRBD2. TRBV5-3 is an open reading frame, and its role is uncertain. This CDR3 is 19 amino acids long. With V trimmed by 8 bases and J by 4 bases, 24 bases remained unmatched. DNA for the CDR3: TGTGCCAGCTGCCTAAGGGTCGTAGCGGGGTATTTCCCCCCAGATACGCAGTATTTT. It is translated as CASCLRVVAGYFPPDTQYF.

This clonotype was seen a few times. V and J are TRBV5-6 and TRBJ1-6; the match to TRBD1 covers 7 bases. Germline lookup yields CDR1 SGHDT and CDR2 YYEEEE. CDR3 length equals 16 residues. With 0 bases clipped from V and 6 bases from J, the junction kept 6 bases outside the gene matches. Here the CDR3 reads CASSLAMGQPNSPLHF. The CDR3 DNA is TGTGCCAGCAGCTTGGCAATGGGACAGCCTAATTCACCCCTCCACTTT.

There are many counts of this clonotype. V gene TRBV5-8 combines with J gene TRBJ2-4, with no clear D. V gave up 5 bases and J gave up 6 bases, with 9 bases separating them. Germline V gene data show CDR1 as SGHTS and CDR2 as YDEGEE. The length of the CDR3 is 12 residues. CDR3 region: CASRISGNIQYF. The CDR3 DNA reads as TGTGCCAGCAGAATCTCTGGAAACATTCAGTACTTC.

This clonotype was observed a handful of times. The CDR3 protein is CASSLVGLGSHQYNEQFF. The CDR3 DNA reads as TGTGCCAGCAGCTTAGTAGGTTTGGGCAGCCACCAGTACAATGAGCAGTTCTTC. The chain joins TRBV11-2 to TRBJ2-1, with D hard to call. Germline CDR1 SGHAT, CDR2 FQNNGV. This CDR3 is 18 amino acids long. Deletions cut 1 base from V and 4 bases from J, with 20 bases between. Filled out from reference TRBV11-2 and TRBJ2-1, the complete variable domain reads EAGVAQSPRYKIIEKRQSVAFWCNPISGHATLYWYQQILGQGPKLLIQFQNNGVVDDSQLPKDRFSAERLKGVDSTLKIQPAKLEDSAVYLCASSLVGLGSHQYNEQFFGPGTRLTVL.

This clonotype was counted many times. The J gene is TRBJ2-3, the V gene TRBV7-3; D is uncertain. The CDR3 totals 13 residues. Trimming stripped 3 bases from V and 2 bases from J, with 6 bases between. CDR1 and CDR2 from the germline V gene are SGHTA and FQGTGA. CDR3 sequence reads: CASSFGTTDTQYF. CDR3 coding DNA: TGTGCCAGCAGCTTCGGAACCACAGATACGCAGTATTTT.

This clonotype was detected many times. The DNA of the CDR3 is TGCGCCAGCAGCCAAGATCTTTGGACAGGGGTTGAAGAGACCCAGTACTTC. This translates into CASSQDLWTGVEETQYF. The J gene is TRBJ2-5, the V gene TRBV4-3, with TRBD1 identical over 9 bases. V shed 0 bases and J 3 bases; nucleotides not matched to a gene: 8. This CDR3 is built from 17 residues. CDR1 is LGHNA, CDR2 YSLEER, per germline.

This clonotype was seen many times. This sequence joins TRBV4-3 and TRBJ2-7; tentatively, D is TRBD1 (6 bases). The germline V gene encodes CDR1 LGHNA and CDR2 YSLEER. The V end was cut by 0 bases, the J end by 4 bases, with 10 bases between. The CDR3 length is 14 residues. The DNA for the CDR3 is TGCGCCAGCAGCCAAGATTCAGGGGCATACGAGCAGTACTTC. As protein: CASSQDSGAYEQYF.

Regarding this clonotype: A single base separates this from a much larger clone, so it may be a read error. The CDR3 spells CASGEGRPYGQYF. The DNA for the CDR3 is TGTGCCAGCGGGGAGGGCAGGCCCTACGGGCAGTACTTC. The V call is TRBV7-6, the J call TRBJ2-7; 7 bases line up with TRBD2. This CDR3 spans 13 amino acids. Germline CDR1 reads SGHVS; CDR2 reads FNYEAQ.

The chain recombines TRBV19 with TRBJ2-3, with TRBD2 as a possible D gene (6 bases). The CDR3 has 15 residues. From germline, CDR1 is LNHDA and CDR2 SQIVND (reference sequence). Between the trimmed V and J ends, which lost 1 base and 4 bases, there was a span of 12 bases. The CDR3, as DNA: TGTGCCAGTAGTATAGGTCAGGGACTCCCAGATACGCAGTATTTT. This codes for CASSIGQGLPDTQYF.

This chain links TRBV6-2 or TRBV6-3 with TRBJ2-1, with 8 bases lining up with TRBD2. CDR1 is MNHEY and CDR2 is SVGEGT in the germline V gene. The V and J ends lost 2 bases and 2 bases, in that order; junction bases with no gene match: 2. The CDR3 runs to 15 residues. The CDR3 region is CASSYLAGPYNEQFF. In DNA, the CDR3 is TGTGCCAGCAGTTACCTAGCGGGCCCCTACAATGAGCAGTTCTTC.

This clonotype was detected a few times. This chain joins TRBV5-1 and TRBJ2-3, with 8 bases lining up with TRBD2. Germline trimming cut 4 bases from V and 6 bases from J; bases unmatched to any gene: 19. Germline values: CDR1 SGHRS, CDR2 YFSETQ. The CDR3 spans 18 residues. The chain's CDR3 is CASSLKTGLVSVSDTQYF. The CDR3 DNA sequence: TGCGCCAGCAGCCTCAAGACGGGACTAGTTTCGGTTTCGGATACGCAGTATTTT.

Remarks on this clonotype: A read error may produce the germline difference seen at one junction end. The J gene is TRBJ1-4, the V gene TRBV30; D unresolved. The CDR3 is made up of 15 amino acids. The germline CDR1 and CDR2 sequences are GTSNPN and SVGIG (reference sequence). The CDR3 here is CAWSAGAASNVKLFF. The CDR3 region has the DNA TGCGCCTGGAGTGCTGGCGCAGCCTCTAATGTAAAACTGTTTTTT.

Comments on this clonotype: A much larger clone sits a single nucleotide away, making a read error possible. The rearrangement joins TRBV29-1 to TRBJ1-1, with D uncertain. CDR1 and CDR2 (germline): SQVTM, ANQGSEA. The CDR3 length is 11 residues. CDR3 sequence (DNA): TGCAGCCTTCCCACCGGAATAGAAGCTCTCTTT. Translated, it gives CSLPTGIEALF.

Regarding this clonotype: This clone may be a read error of a much larger clone one base away. The V and J genes are TRBV7-8 and TRBJ2-7, with TRBD1 identical over 12 bases. V lost 1 base to trimming and J lost 5 bases; unmatched junction nucleotides: 3. Germline assignment: CDR1 SGHVS and CDR2 FQNEAQ. The CDR3 totals 15 residues. As DNA, the CDR3 is TGTGCCAGCAGCTTAGGGGGACAGGGGGCCCACGAGCAGTACTTC. Translated: CASSLGGQGAHEQYF.

The sample holds a few counts of this clonotype. The chain employs TRBV13 and TRBJ2-1; D is possibly TRBD1 or TRBD2 (5 bases each). The CDR3 length is 17 residues. Trimming took 1 base from V and 6 from J, leaving 19 bases between them. CDR1 and CDR2 (germline): PRHDT, FYEKMQ (reference sequence). Written as DNA, the CDR3 is TGTGCCAGCAGCTTAGAAGGTCGGGGCTTAATTGGCAATGAGCAGTTCTTC. This translates into CASSLEGRGLIGNEQFF.

This clonotype showed up many times. The V call is TRBV27, the J call TRBJ2-6; D is undetermined. V gave up 4 bases and J gave up 0 bases, with 4 bases separating them. The CDR3 extends over 14 amino acids. Per germline, CDR1 MNHEY and CDR2 SMNVEV (reference sequence). The CDR3 sequence is CASSSYSGANVLTF. For the CDR3, the DNA is TGTGCCAGCAGTTCCTACTCTGGGGCCAACGTCCTGACTTTC.

Worth noting for this clonotype: A much larger clonotype is one base distant, so this may be a read error. V usage is TRBV4-2 and J usage is TRBJ2-3, with D possibly being TRBD2 (7 bases). The germline gives CDR1 LGHNA, CDR2 YNFKEQ. The CDR3 length is 15 residues. The CDR3 DNA reads as TGTGCCCGCAGCCAAGATGGGGGGGCAGTAGATACGCAGTATTTT. Translated, it gives CARSQDGGAVDTQYF.

This clonotype was detected ten times or more. The gene calls are TRBV4-1 and TRBJ2-7; weak D call: TRBD2 (6 bases). The V and J ends lost 5 bases and 6 bases respectively, with 17 bases between them. The CDR3 is made up of 14 amino acids. CDR1 and CDR2 from the germline V gene are MGHRA and YSYEKL. CDR3 coding DNA: TGCGCCAGCAGCGACGTTGGAGGGGCTGGCGAGCAGTACTTC. It is translated as CASSDVGGAGEQYF.

This clonotype was found a few times. The gene calls are TRBV9 and TRBJ2-2; TRBD2 might be the D (5 bases). CDR1 SGDLS and CDR2 YYNGEE come from the germline V gene. V lost 3 bases, J lost 5 bases, and 11 bases lay in between. The length of the CDR3 is 14 residues. DNA of the CDR3: TGTGCCAGCAGCGGACCCGAGGGTACCGGGGAGCTGTTTTTT. This translates into CASSGPEGTGELFF.

Concerning this clonotype itself: A much larger clone is a single base away; this may be a read error. This chain uses TRBV7-2 with TRBJ1-1; D ambiguous. The V gene's germline CDR1 is SGHTA and CDR2 FQGNSA. This CDR3 is 13 amino acids long. CDR3 loop: CASSETEAPEALF. In DNA form, the CDR3 reads TGTGCCAGCAGCGAAACAGAAGCCCCTGAAGCTCTCTTT.

J is TRBJ2-7 and V is TRBV15, with D maybe TRBD2 (7 bases). V was cut by 9 bases and J by 1 base, with 13 bases left in between. In germline, CDR1 is LNHNV, CDR2 YYDKDF (reference sequence). This CDR3 spans 13 amino acids. CDR3 coding DNA: TGTGCCACAACGGGGGGCCCGTCCTACGAGCAGTACTTC. Amino acid sequence: CATTGGPSYEQYF.

The chain links TRBV28 to TRBJ2-1; D not certain. V lost 11 bases and J 0 bases, leaving 14 bases between the germline ends. CDR3 length: 14 amino acids. CDR1 and CDR2 from the germline V gene are MDHEN and SYDVKM. CDR3 sequence (DNA): TGTGCCCACAGCCAGGAACGCTCCTACAATGAGCAGTTCTTC. Amino acid sequence: CAHSQERSYNEQFF. Full variable domain (outside the CDR3, taken from reference TRBV28 and TRBJ2-1): DVKVTQSSRYLVKRTGEKVFLECVQDMDHENMFWYRQDPGLGLRLIYFSYDVKMKEKGDIPEGYSVSREKKERFSLILESASTNQTSMYLCAHSQERSYNEQFFGPGTRLTVL.

This clonotype was seen only a few times. Relative to the germline gene, one junction end is altered; a read error may explain this. The rearrangement joins TRBV27 to TRBJ1-1; tentative D call: TRBD1 (5 bases). The CDR3 is made up of 15 amino acids. Per the germline V gene, CDR1 is MNHEY and CDR2 is SMNVEV (reference sequence). CDR3 DNA: TGTGCCAGCAGTAGCAGGGTCTCTCCGAACACTGAAGCTTCCTTT. This gives the protein CASSSRVSPNTEASF.

This clonotype was detected many times. This chain links TRBV4-3 with TRBJ2-3; TRBD1 matches at 10 bases. There are 18 residues in the CDR3. V dropped 0 bases and J dropped 2; count of bases not matched to a gene: 8. Germline CDR1 and CDR2: LGHNA and YSLEER. This CDR3 reads CASSQDQGQGVFTDTQYF. The CDR3 DNA follows: TGCGCCAGCAGCCAAGATCAAGGACAGGGGGTTTTCACAGATACGCAGTATTTT.

This clonotype was picked up many times. The V gene is TRBV29-1, the J gene TRBJ2-7, with D unclear. Germline assignment: CDR1 SQVTM and CDR2 ANQGSEA. V was pared by 6 bases and J by 5 bases, with 14 bases between. The CDR3 runs 12 residues. Here the CDR3 reads CSVLLGLHEQYF. The CDR3 DNA sequence: TGCAGCGTCCTACTGGGGTTGCACGAGCAGTACTTC.

At least ten counts were recorded for this clonotype. The V and J genes are TRBV6-6 and TRBJ2-3, with D uncertain. Germline V CDR1 and CDR2: MNHNY, SVGAGI (reference sequence). V was cut by 8 bases and J by 2 bases, with 20 bases left in between. The CDR3 is 16 residues long. The DNA for the CDR3 is TGTGCCAGCTCCCCCTTTCGGCACCCCTTCACAGATACGCAGTATTTT. This gives the protein CASSPFRHPFTDTQYF.

This clonotype was observed a few times. This chain joins TRBV7-9 and TRBJ2-3; perhaps TRBD1 as D (5 bases). V was clipped by 1 base and J by 0 bases, with 11 bases between them. The CDR3 is 16 residues long. The germline gives CDR1 SEHNR, CDR2 FQNEAQ (reference sequence). The chain's CDR3 is CASSLVLGASTDTQYF. DNA for the CDR3: TGTGCCAGCAGCTTAGTCCTAGGGGCCAGCACAGATACGCAGTATTTT.